This TCR beta chain is from a study of blood T cell repertoires in COVID-19. Original methodology: Estimates of nucleated cell counts were drawn from the amplification of reference gene primers. The method was immunoSEQ multiplex PCR; TCRdb's version includes in-frame clones alone and lacks a portion of them. The D gene and trimming were derived from the DNA, and the V and J assignments and clone size from that table. The top ten hold more than 2% of the sample, which has about 120,000 clones, approximately 87% seen once. There are 15 residues in the CDR3. The V gene's germline CDR1 is GTSNPN and CDR2 SVGIG (reference sequence). Losses at the gene ends were 4 bases for V and 5 bases for J; bases not matched to a gene: 8.

The specimen sequenced was peripheral blood. V and J are TRBV30 and TRBJ2-5, with TRBD1 identical over 12 bases. The TCR comes from a woman aged 50 to 60 with acute or convalescent COVID-19. This CDR3 is CAWIPGTGGLETQYF. In nucleotides, the CDR3 is TGTGCCTGGATCCCCGGGACAGGGGGCCTTGAGACCCAGTACTTC.